What follows are 23 T cell receptor beta chains derived from one specimen sequenced in a study of T cells after yellow fever vaccination. TCRdb fed the 5' RACE reads into MiXCR, producing one record per CDR3 protein. Counted here are some 100,000 distinct CDR3 sequences, 6.5% to 9% occurring once; the ten biggest clones make up approximately 2.7%. The specimen comprised CD4+ T cells sorted from PBMCs, sampled roughly 46 days after the first yellow fever vaccination. The source of these receptors is a man aged 18 to 30 who received the YFV17D yellow fever vaccine.

In this sample, this clonotype turned up many times. The CDR3 region is CASSHFGGATEAFF. The CDR3 nucleotides read TGCGCCAGCAGCCACTTCGGCGGGGCCACTGAAGCTTTCTTT. This sequence joins TRBV5-1 and TRBJ1-1; D is perhaps TRBD1 (5 bases). CDR1 is SGHRS and CDR2 is YFSETQ in the germline V gene. The CDR3 is 14 amino acids. Trimming pared 4 bases from V and 4 bases from J, leaving 14 bases between.

This clonotype was detected many times. The CDR3 protein is CASSQGPGQEYNEQFF. The CDR3, as DNA: TGCGCCAGCAGCCAGGGACCGGGACAGGAATACAATGAGCAGTTCTTC. This chain links TRBV4-3 with TRBJ2-1; 8 nucleotides align to TRBD1. This CDR3 contains 16 residues. Germline assignment: CDR1 LGHNA and CDR2 YSLEER. V was clipped by 3 bases and J by 4 bases; unmatched bases: 8.

This clonotype occurred many times. The J gene is TRBJ2-5, the V gene TRBV20-1; D may match TRBD1 or TRBD2 (5 bases each). This CDR3 spans 14 amino acids. V lost 0 bases and J 2 bases, leaving 10 bases between the germline ends. Germline V lookup: CDR1 DFQATT, CDR2 SNEGSKA (reference sequence). The chain's CDR3 is CSARDLGVQETQYF. The CDR3 nucleotides are TGCAGTGCTAGAGATCTGGGGGTTCAAGAGACCCAGTACTTC.

This clonotype was seen at least ten times. The V call is TRBV20-1, the J call TRBJ1-3; D call uncertain. This CDR3 has 13 amino acids. V lost 2 bases and J lost 0, with 5 bases in between. The germline gives CDR1 DFQATT, CDR2 SNEGSKA (reference sequence). The chain's CDR3 is CSARMVSGNTIYF. CDR3 bases: TGCAGTGCTAGAATGGTCTCTGGAAACACCATATATTTT.

This clonotype was recorded many times. This chain connects TRBV20-1 to TRBJ2-3, with a weak D call TRBD1 (6 bases). Looked up from germline, CDR1 is DFQATT and CDR2 is SNEGSKA (reference sequence). The CDR3 consists of 13 residues. V dropped 1 base and J dropped 13 bases, with 18 bases sitting between them. The CDR3 DNA follows: TGCAGTGCTAGAGGTCGGTGGGGGCAGACAAAGTATTTT. Protein product: CSARGRWGQTKYF.

V usage is TRBV3-1 and J usage is TRBJ2-7; weak D call: TRBD1 (6 bases). From germline, CDR1 is LGHDT and CDR2 YNNKEL (reference sequence). Trimming took 10 bases from V and 5 from J, leaving 24 bases between them. CDR3 length: 15 residues. The CDR3 protein is CATCQLRTAKDEQYF. In DNA, the CDR3 is TGTGCCACCTGCCAACTGAGGACAGCCAAGGACGAGCAGTACTTC.

This clonotype was recorded many times. The chain's CDR3 is CASSVEVGANTGELFF. DNA of the CDR3: TGTGCCAGCAGCGTAGAGGTGGGCGCGAACACCGGGGAGCTGTTTTTT. The J gene is TRBJ2-2, the V gene TRBV9, with no clear D. The V end lost 0 bases, the J end lost 0 bases, and 9 bases lay between the germline ends. CDR3 length: 16 amino acids. From germline, CDR1 is SGDLS and CDR2 YYNGEE.

This clonotype was recorded at least ten times. Here the CDR3 DNA reads TGTGCCTCTGGTGAGACCCAGTACTTC. It encodes CASGETQYF. The chain has TRBV28 and TRBJ2-5; unclear D gene. The CDR3 consists of 9 residues. Germline CDR1 MDHEN, CDR2 SYDVKM. V lost 11 bases, J lost 5 bases, and 6 bases lay in between.

This clonotype was counted many times. The chain carries TRBV2 and TRBJ1-5; D is unresolved. Germline V gene data show CDR1 as SNHLY and CDR2 as FYNNEI. The CDR3 consists of 14 residues. V lost 2 bases, J lost 7 bases, and 12 bases lay in between. CDR3 sequence reads: CASSEIGRQQPQHF. Here the CDR3 DNA reads TGTGCCAGCAGTGAAATCGGGCGTCAACAGCCCCAGCATTTT.

This clonotype has at least ten counts. V is TRBV10-2 and J is TRBJ2-3, with 8 positions matching TRBD2. V lost 9 bases and J lost 2; bases outside the gene matches: 7. Germline V CDR1 and CDR2: WSHSY, SAAADI. The CDR3 covers 14 residues. In nucleotides, the CDR3 is TGCGCCAGTAAAGAGCGGGGGAACACAGATACGCAGTATTTT. Protein product: CASKERGNTDTQYF.

This clonotype has a count of ten or more. Here the CDR3 reads CSATSGSGANVLTF. For the CDR3, the DNA is TGCAGTGCTACGAGCGGGTCTGGGGCCAACGTCCTGACTTTC. This chain uses TRBV20-1 with TRBJ2-6; a weak D match, TRBD2 (6 bases). Germline CDR1 reads DFQATT; CDR2 reads SNEGSKA (reference sequence). The CDR3 has 14 residues. Trimming pared 4 bases from V and 1 base from J, leaving 8 bases between.

Of note for this clonotype: Since a much larger clone is just one base distant, this may be a read error. This CDR3 fails to terminate in the conserved phenylalanine or tryptophan, so it likely reflects a read error. The rearrangement links TRBV4-3 to TRBJ2-3; no definite D call. V lost 0 bases, J lost 5 bases, and 12 bases lay in between. The CDR3 has 15 residues. Per germline, CDR1 LGHNA and CDR2 YSLEER. CDR3 in amino acids: CASSQDRAGGDTQYL. CDR3 sequence (DNA): TGCGCCAGCAGCCAAGATCGGGCCGGCGGAGATACGCAGTATTTA.

This clonotype was recorded many times. This rearrangement joins TRBV27 to TRBJ2-3, with 12 positions matching TRBD1. The CDR3 runs 17 residues. V was clipped by 8 bases and J by 1 base; unmatched bases: 10. The germline V gene encodes CDR1 MNHEY and CDR2 SMNVEV (reference sequence). The CDR3 sequence is CASLPGQGAGGTDTQYF. As DNA, the CDR3 is TGTGCCAGCTTACCGGGACAGGGGGCTGGAGGCACAGATACGCAGTATTTT.

A note on this clonotype: An end of the junction does not agree with germline; a read error may underlie this. V is TRBV5-1 and J is TRBJ1-6; TRBD1 matches at 7 bases. Germline-derived CDR1 and CDR2 are SGHRS and YFSETQ. CDR3 length: 17 amino acids. The CDR3 DNA reads as TGCGACAGCAGCTCCTATCAGGGGACAGCAGTTAATTCACCCCTCCACTTT. Translated: CDSSSYQGTAVNSPLHF. Filled out from reference TRBV5-1 and TRBJ1-6, the complete variable domain reads KAGVTQTPRYLIKTRGQQVTLSCSPISGHRSVSWYQQTPGQGLQFLFEYFSETQRNKGNFPGRFSGRQFSNSRSEMNVSTLELGDSALYLCDSSSYQGTAVNSPLHFGNGTRLTVT.

This clonotype was counted ten times or more. The V call is TRBV20-1, the J call TRBJ1-1; unclear D gene. Germline CDR1 DFQATT, CDR2 SNEGSKA (reference sequence). CDR3 length equals 13 residues. The germline V and J ends were trimmed by 5 bases and 1 base, with 11 bases remaining between them. The CDR3 here is CSAPPLGNTEAFF. The CDR3 DNA sequence: TGCAGTGCTCCCCCTTTAGGGAACACTGAAGCTTTCTTT.

This clonotype showed up just a few times. The DNA for the CDR3 is TGTGCCACCAGCAGAGGTGGAGCGGGGGGGAACTACGAGCAGTACGTC. Amino acid sequence: CATSRGGAGGNYEQYV. This rearrangement joins TRBV15 to TRBJ2-7; 10 nucleotides agree with TRBD2. V trimming: 1 base; J trimming: 3 bases; junction bases outside the gene matches: 6. The CDR3 is made up of 16 amino acids. Germline CDR1 LNHNV, CDR2 YYDKDF (reference sequence).

This clonotype was seen ten or more times. This sequence joins TRBV18 and TRBJ1-1, with D possibly TRBD1 on 6 matching bases. V lost 3 bases, J lost 7 bases, and 12 bases lay in between. CDR1 and CDR2 (germline): KGHSH, LQKENI. The CDR3 sequence is 13 residues long. The CDR3 nucleotides are TGTGCCAGCTCACCCGACAGGAGGGGTGAAGCTTTCTTT. It translates to CASSPDRRGEAFF.

This clonotype showed up many times. The chain links TRBV30 to TRBJ1-1; D is unresolved. Trimming removed 2 bases from V and 2 bases from J, with 12 bases in between. The CDR3 is 14 residues long. CDR1 GTSNPN and CDR2 SVGIG come from the germline V gene (reference sequence). CDR3 loop: CAWSLEAINTEAFF. DNA of the CDR3: TGTGCCTGGAGTCTAGAAGCCATAAACACTGAAGCTTTCTTT.

This clonotype showed up many times. The CDR3 sequence: CSARGTAETQYF. The CDR3 DNA reads as TGCAGTGCTAGGGGGACAGCAGAGACCCAGTACTTC. This sequence joins TRBV20-1 and TRBJ2-5, with TRBD1 matching 7 bases. This CDR3 has 12 amino acids. Germline CDR1 DFQATT, CDR2 SNEGSKA (reference sequence). V was clipped by 3 bases and J by 4 bases; unmatched bases: 2.

This clonotype was picked up many times. The gene calls are TRBV7-9 and TRBJ1-5; possible D gene TRBD1, 5 bases. Trimming stripped 7 bases from V and 9 bases from J, with 16 bases between. The CDR3 has 13 residues. Looked up from germline, CDR1 is SEHNR and CDR2 is FQNEAQ (reference sequence). The CDR3 sequence: CASTRDGKGPQHF. In nucleotides, the CDR3 is TGTGCCAGCACTCGGGACGGGAAAGGGCCCCAGCATTTT.

This clonotype was recorded many times. This sequence joins TRBV6-1 and TRBJ1-1; D gene uncertain. The CDR3 sequence is 13 residues long. The V and J ends lost 5 bases and 5 bases respectively, with 12 bases between them. Germline V gives CDR1 MNHNS, CDR2 SASEGT. CDR3 in amino acids: CASSLYTRTEAFF. The DNA of the CDR3 is TGTGCCAGCAGTCTCTACACCCGAACTGAAGCTTTCTTT.

This clonotype showed up many times. The V and J genes are TRBV2 and TRBJ1-6; 7 positions agree with TRBD1. Germline V CDR1 and CDR2: SNHLY, FYNNEI. CDR3 size: 15 residues. The junction had 9 bases not matched to a gene; V was cut back by 4 bases and J by 9 bases. DNA of the CDR3: TGTGCCAGCAGTGGACTCAGGGGGGATGGTTCACCCCTCCACTTT. Its protein is CASSGLRGDGSPLHF. Supplemented by reference TRBV2 and TRBJ1-6, the full variable domain reads EPEVTQTPSHQVTQMGQEVILRCVPISNHLYFYWYRQILGQKVEFLVSFYNNEISEKSEIFDDQFSVERPDGSNFTLKIRSTKLEDSAMYFCASSGLRGDGSPLHFGNGTRLTVT.

At least ten counts were recorded for this clonotype. J is TRBJ2-1 and V is TRBV2; D unresolved. Germline CDR1 SNHLY, CDR2 FYNNEI. CDR3 length equals 13 residues. V dropped 8 bases and J dropped 7 bases, with 15 bases sitting between them. The CDR3 loop reads CASSPRRLNEQFF. The CDR3 bases are TGTGCCAGCTCGCCTAGACGCCTGAATGAGCAGTTCTTC.